What follows describes a single T cell receptor (beta chain). The data derive from a study of shared clonotypes between healthy human individuals. In germline, CDR1 is GTSNPN, CDR2 SVGIG (reference sequence). Trimming stripped 3 bases from V and 1 base from J, with 27 bases between. The CDR3 covers 20 residues. Profiling relied on immunoSEQ multiplex PCR, and the TCRdb table lists in-frame clones only, not all of them. The table includes about 2 million clones, approximately 95% detected once. The specimen was naive CD4+ T cells sorted from blood. Regarding subset: CD45RA+ positively selected. This chain links TRBV30 with TRBJ2-2; D may be TRBD1 (6 bases). This receptor was obtained from a man aged 18 to 30 in good health. This CDR3 is CAWRPKPGQIQPWNTGELFF. The CDR3 region has the DNA TGTGCCTGGAGACCAAAACCGGGACAAATACAACCCTGGAACACCGGGGAGCTGTTTTTT. The variable domain in full, completed from reference TRBV30 and TRBJ2-2, reads SQTIHQWPATLVQPVGSPLSLECTVEGTSNPNLYWYRQAAGRGLQLLFYSVGIGQISSEVPQNLSASRPQDRQFILSSKKLLLSDSGFYLCAWRPKPGQIQPWNTGELFFGEGSRLTVL.